One sample yielded the 27 T cell receptor beta chains listed below, sequenced in a study of blood T cells in healthy people across ages. Alongside a J-beta primer mix, a sample-barcoded 5' primer served in a second PCR lasting 7 to 11 cycles. MiXCR, run by TCRdb on the 5' RACE reads, gives a single entry per CDR3 protein. The top ten hold about a fifth of the sample, which has around 790,000 distinct CDR3 sequences, under 55% seen once. Sequencing was performed on blood. All receptors come from a man aged 55 to 70 in good health.

The chain carries TRBV4-3 and TRBJ1-6; D uncertain. From germline, CDR1 is LGHNA and CDR2 YSLEER. V was clipped by 1 base and J by 9 bases, with 10 bases between them. This CDR3 region has 14 residues. As DNA, the CDR3 is TGCGCCAGCAGCCAAGGGGGTAGCGGTTCACCCCTCCACTTT. Encoded protein: CASSQGGSGSPLHF.

This clonotype appeared a few times. The CDR3 bases are TGTGCCAGCAGCTTAGGCCCTGGGACGGCACCCTCTAATGAAAAACTGTTTTTT. Its protein product is CASSLGPGTAPSNEKLFF. The chain uses TRBV7-6 and TRBJ1-4; tentatively, D is TRBD1 (5 bases). Trimming took off 1 base at V and 3 bases at J, with 18 bases between the two ends. Germline lookup yields CDR1 SGHVS and CDR2 FNYEAQ. The length of the CDR3 is 18 residues.

The CDR3, as DNA: TGTGCCAGCAGTCAGGGGCGGGGGAAAACCTACAATGAGCAGTTCTTC. This sequence encodes CASSQGRGKTYNEQFF. The rearrangement links TRBV6-2 or TRBV6-3 to TRBJ2-1; the D gene is possibly TRBD2 (7 bases). There are 16 residues in the CDR3. Trimming stripped 5 bases from V and 2 bases from J, with 16 bases between. Germline V lookup: CDR1 MNHEY, CDR2 SVGEGT.

CDR3: CASSQVPGQPQHF. The CDR3 nucleotides read TGTGCCAGCAGCCAAGTTCCCGGCCAGCCCCAGCATTTT. The genes are TRBV3-1 and TRBJ1-5; D unresolved. The CDR3 totals 13 residues. The V gene's germline CDR1 is LGHDT and CDR2 YNNKEL (reference sequence). V shed 1 base and J shed 7 bases, with 8 bases lying between them. Drawing the rest from reference TRBV3-1 and TRBJ1-5, the complete variable domain is DTAVSQTPKYLVTQMGNDKSIKCEQNLGHDTMYWYKQDSKKFLKIMFSYNNKELIINETVPNRFSPKSPDKAHLNLHINSLELGDSAVYFCASSQVPGQPQHFGDGTRLSIL.

This clonotype turned up a few times. The chain has TRBV7-9 and TRBJ2-7; TRBD1 matches at 9 bases. V gave up 4 bases and J gave up 6 bases; unmatched junction bases: 7. This CDR3 has 14 residues. Germline values: CDR1 SEHNR, CDR2 FQNEAQ (reference sequence). CDR3: CASSSTGGNAEQYF. CDR3 nucleotides: TGTGCCAGCAGCTCGACAGGGGGTAACGCCGAGCAGTACTTC.

The CDR3 nucleotides are TGCAGTGCGGATGGGACTAGCGGGGGCACAGATACGCAGTATTTT. Residues: CSADGTSGGTDTQYF. The chain is built from TRBV20-1 and TRBJ2-3; 13 bases align to TRBD2. Germline values: CDR1 DFQATT, CDR2 SNEGSKA (reference sequence). This CDR3 has 15 residues. The junction had 4 bases not matched to a gene; V was cut back by 6 bases and J by 1 base.

This chain links TRBV20-1 with TRBJ2-7, with 10 bases fitting TRBD2. V dropped 5 bases and J dropped 6; count of bases not matched to a gene: 22. This CDR3 is built from 18 residues. Germline values: CDR1 DFQATT, CDR2 SNEGSKA (reference sequence). As DNA, the CDR3 is TGCAGTGCTGGCCACTCGCTTGGACAAGCGGGGGGGCCCGTCGAGCAGTACTTC. Its protein product is CSAGHSLGQAGGPVEQYF.

The chain links TRBV18 to TRBJ2-4; D gene unclear. Judging by the DNA end, TRBJ2-5 fits better; the J call may be wrong. Per the germline V gene, CDR1 is KGHSH and CDR2 is LQKENI. This CDR3 region has 15 residues. CDR3 DNA sequence: TGTGCCAGCTCACCTACCGGCCCTCACCGAGAGACCCAGTACTTC. Amino acids: CASSPTGPHRETQYF.

The chain couples TRBV20-1 to TRBJ1-1; D ambiguous. Germline CDR1 is DFQATT and CDR2 is SNEGSKA (reference sequence). This CDR3 region has 14 residues. Between the trimmed V and J ends, which lost 1 base and 0 bases, there was a span of 9 bases. The CDR3: CSARAGSMNTEAFF. For the CDR3, the DNA is TGCAGTGCTAGAGCCGGGAGTATGAACACTGAAGCTTTCTTT.

The V call is TRBV3-1, the J call TRBJ2-5, with D hard to call. CDR1 is LGHDT, CDR2 YNNKEL, per germline (reference sequence). V lost 0 bases to trimming and J lost 11 bases, with 13 bases between them. There are 13 residues in the CDR3. The DNA of the CDR3 is TGTGCCAGCAGCCAAGAAGTTTTCTACGTGCAGTACTTC. This encodes CASSQEVFYVQYF.

This clonotype has a handful of counts. The rearrangement links TRBV10-3 to TRBJ2-7; 10 positions agree with TRBD2. Germline values: CDR1 ENHRY, CDR2 SYGVKD. The J segment lost 8 bases and the V segment lost 0 bases, leaving 7 bases of the junction unmatched. The CDR3 consists of 15 residues. DNA of the CDR3: TGTGCCATCAGTGAGTCCGTGACTAGCGGGTACCAGCAGTACTTC. Translated: CAISESVTSGYQQYF.

This chain links TRBV5-1 with TRBJ1-1; D remains ambiguous. The CDR3 totals 14 residues. V dropped 2 bases and J dropped 1 base, with 9 bases sitting between them. Germline V gene sequence: CDR1 SGHRS, CDR2 YFSETQ. CDR3 DNA: TGCGCCAGCAGCTTTGGAAGAGAGAACACTGAAGCTTTCTTT. Translated, it gives CASSFGRENTEAFF.

The chain has TRBV18 and TRBJ2-7; unclear D gene. Germline CDR1 is KGHSH and CDR2 is LQKENI. Trimming took off 3 bases at V and 0 bases at J, with 15 bases between the two ends. This CDR3 is 16 amino acids long. The CDR3 region is CASSPGVGVSSYEQYF. The CDR3 coding sequence is TGTGCCAGCTCACCTGGGGTAGGCGTTAGCTCCTACGAGCAGTACTTC.

The chain carries TRBV7-2 and TRBJ1-2, with 8 bases identical to TRBD1. Germline CDR1 reads SGHTA; CDR2 reads FQGNSA. The length of the CDR3 is 14 residues. V was pared by 5 bases and J by 7 bases, with 9 bases of the junction left unmatched. The CDR3 nucleotides read TGTGCCAGCAGCACGGGGACAGGTGTAATTGGCTACACCTTC. This translates into CASSTGTGVIGYTF.

Details on this clonotype: Sequence at one end of the junction differs from germline and may be a read error. CDR3: CGATERGVFYEQYF. DNA of the CDR3: TGCGGTGCTACTGAGCGGGGGGTATTCTACGAGCAGTACTTC. The chain couples TRBV20-1 to TRBJ2-7; TRBD2 agrees at 9 bases. Germline V gene lookup returns CDR1 DFQATT and CDR2 SNEGSKA (reference sequence). The CDR3 is 14 residues long.

This clonotype was observed a few times. A much bigger clone sits one base away, suggesting this may be a read error. This rearrangement joins TRBV7-2 to TRBJ2-7; 10 positions match TRBD1. The J call may be faulty, since TRBJ2-5 better matches the DNA end. This CDR3 is built from 14 residues. Germline CDR1 reads SGHTA; CDR2 reads FQGNSA. The CDR3 loop reads CASSVDRGPGTQYF. CDR3 coding DNA: TGTGCCAGCAGCGTCGACAGGGGGCCGGGGACCCAGTACTTC.

The J gene is TRBJ2-3, the V gene TRBV5-1; TRBD1 aligns across 9 bases. CDR3 length equals 15 residues. Germline loops: CDR1 SGHRS, CDR2 YFSETQ. Trimming took 3 bases from V and 4 from J; bases not matched to a gene: 6. CDR3 in DNA: TGCGCCAGCAGCTCGGGACAGGGTGGTCCAGATACGCAGTATTTT. This codes for CASSSGQGGPDTQYF.

This chain links TRBV27 with TRBJ2-7, with a tentative D call TRBD2 (7 bases). Between the trimmed V and J ends, which lost 9 bases and 1 base, there was a span of 16 bases. The CDR3 extends over 14 amino acids. Germline V gene sequence: CDR1 MNHEY, CDR2 SMNVEV (reference sequence). The CDR3 DNA follows: TGTGCCAGTAACGATGGGGGGGCTTCCTACGAGCAGTACTTC. This translates into CASNDGGASYEQYF.

This clonotype was seen only a few times. The genes are TRBV6-6 and TRBJ2-3, with 14 bases lining up with TRBD2. The junction had 8 bases not matched to a gene; V was cut back by 6 bases and J by 6 bases. Germline V lookup: CDR1 MNHNY, CDR2 SVGAGI (reference sequence). The CDR3 totals 16 residues. CDR3 protein: CASSRGTSGGFDTQYF. CDR3 DNA sequence: TGTGCCAGCAGCCGTGGGACTAGCGGGGGATTTGATACGCAGTATTTT.

This chain uses TRBV10-3 with TRBJ1-1; D gene uncertain. Trimming left V 1 base short and J 8 bases short, with 11 bases between. The CDR3 extends over 13 amino acids. Germline CDR1 is ENHRY and CDR2 is SYGVKD. CDR3: CAISELGFGEAFF. CDR3 sequence (DNA): TGTGCCATCAGTGAGTTAGGGTTCGGCGAAGCTTTCTTT.

This clonotype has just one count. The chain joins TRBV6-6 to TRBJ2-2; 9 positions agree with TRBD1. The V segment lost 0 bases and the J segment 4 bases; nucleotides outside the gene matches: 6. Germline CDR1 is MNHNY and CDR2 is SVGAGI (reference sequence). This CDR3 comprises 17 residues. CDR3 amino acids: CASSYSRPGQGTGELFF. The CDR3 nucleotides are TGTGCCAGCAGTTACTCGCGGCCGGGACAGGGCACCGGGGAGCTGTTTTTT.

The chain links TRBV12-3 or TRBV12-4 to TRBJ1-5, with D unresolved. This CDR3 contains 13 residues. V was trimmed by 6 bases and J by 9 bases, leaving 15 bases between them. CDR3 DNA sequence: TGTGCCAGCAGCCCGGACCTGGGGAGGCCCCAGCATTTT. Protein sequence: CASSPDLGRPQHF.

This chain links TRBV11-2 with TRBJ2-5, with 8 positions matching TRBD1. This CDR3 is built from 16 residues. Germline CDR1 is SGHAT and CDR2 is FQNNGV. Trimming at V came to 5 bases and at J to 11 bases, leaving 19 bases not matched to a gene. The CDR3 region has the DNA TGTGCCAGCAGCCCGCGACAGGGGCGAAGTGGCAATGAGCAGTACTTC. This sequence encodes CASSPRQGRSGNEQYF.

The chain is built from TRBV6-5 and TRBJ2-3; TRBD2 agrees at 15 bases. The CDR3 extends over 17 amino acids. Unmatched junction bases numbered 8, after V lost 2 bases and J lost 8 bases. Per germline, CDR1 MNHEY and CDR2 SVGAGI. The CDR3, as DNA: TGTGCCAGCAGTTACCCCGGACTAGCGGGGGGGCAGAGTACGCAGTATTTT. This codes for CASSYPGLAGGQSTQYF.

This clonotype was counted only a few times. The genes are TRBV12-3 or TRBV12-4 and TRBJ2-1; the match to TRBD2 covers 9 bases. The V and J ends lost 2 bases and 7 bases, in that order; junction bases with no gene match: 9. The CDR3 runs to 16 residues. This CDR3 is CASSLLAGAPGNEQFF. The CDR3 region has the DNA TGTGCCAGCAGTTTATTAGCGGGGGCCCCGGGGAATGAGCAGTTCTTC.

J is TRBJ2-3 and V is TRBV20-1; 13 nucleotides match TRBD2. Per the germline V gene, CDR1 is DFQATT and CDR2 is SNEGSKA (reference sequence). Trimming took 4 bases from V and 4 from J; bases not matched to a gene: 2. The length of the CDR3 is 14 residues. The CDR3 DNA reads TGCAGTGCTATGGGACTAGCGGGGTCAGATACGCAGTATTTT. Protein product: CSAMGLAGSDTQYF.

The rearrangement joins TRBV12-3 or TRBV12-4 to TRBJ2-1; TRBD1 agrees at 9 bases. There are 14 residues in the CDR3. V lost 6 bases to trimming and J lost 6 bases; unmatched junction nucleotides: 6. CDR3 sequence: CASRIQGAANEQFF. CDR3 DNA: TGTGCCAGCAGGATACAGGGGGCGGCCAATGAGCAGTTCTTC.